These 12 T cell receptor beta chains share one sample of origin, sequenced in a study of blood T cell repertoires in COVID-19. Here immunoSEQ multiplex PCR was the method, and the copy in TCRdb shows in-frame clones only, minus some. The data contain under 250,000 clones, 86% of them singletons. Material: peripheral blood. Receptor source: an elderly man with acute or convalescent COVID-19.

This chain uses TRBV20-1 with TRBJ2-7; D gene unclear. The V end lost 3 bases, the J end lost 0 bases, and 9 bases lay between the germline ends. The germline gives CDR1 DFQATT, CDR2 SNEGSKA (reference sequence). This CDR3 is built from 13 residues. CDR3 sequence reads: CSASGLDSYEQYF. CDR3 DNA: TGCAGTGCTAGTGGGCTCGACTCCTACGAGCAGTACTTC.

V usage is TRBV3-1 (or the pseudogene TRBV3-2) and J usage is TRBJ2-3; 8 nucleotides match TRBD2. There are 17 residues in the CDR3. J was trimmed by 5 bases and V by 2 bases; bases with no gene match: 12. Per germline, CDR1 LGHDT and CDR2 YNNKEL (reference sequence). The CDR3: CASSQRGTRLSGDTQYF. As DNA, the CDR3 is TGTGCCAGCAGCCAAAGGGGGACTAGACTGTCCGGAGATACGCAGTATTTT.

The chain couples TRBV18 to TRBJ2-3; 10 bases map to TRBD1. CDR3 length equals 18 residues. Germline V gene sequence: CDR1 KGHSH, CDR2 LQKENI. The V gene end was trimmed by 4 bases and the J gene end by 1 base; junction bases not matched to a gene: 11. The CDR3 protein is CASSRVSSGTGGTDTQYF. Written as DNA, the CDR3 is TGTGCCAGCTCACGAGTTAGCTCCGGGACAGGGGGCACAGATACGCAGTATTTT. Full variable domain (rest looked up from reference TRBV18 and TRBJ2-3): NAGVMQNPRHLVRRRGQEARLRCSPMKGHSHVYWYRQLPEEGLKFMVYLQKENIIDESGMPKERFSAEFPKEGPSILRIQQVVRGDSAAYFCASSRVSSGTGGTDTQYFGPGTRLTVL.

V is TRBV7-8 and J is TRBJ1-1, with D uncertain. Per the germline V gene, CDR1 is SGHVS and CDR2 is FQNEAQ. This CDR3 comprises 12 residues. Trimming stripped 1 base from V and 7 bases from J, with 7 bases between. The CDR3, as DNA: TGTGCCAGCAGCTTAGGACGGGATGAAGCTTTCTTT. It codes for CASSLGRDEAFF.

CDR3 sequence: CASSSDRQLYQETQYF. The CDR3 coding sequence is TGTGCCAGCAGCTCGGATCGACAGCTGTACCAAGAGACCCAGTACTTC. The V call is TRBV11-2, the J call TRBJ2-5, with D maybe TRBD1 (5 bases). The V gene lost 4 bases and the J gene lost 0 bases, with 15 bases spanning the gap. Germline CDR1 and CDR2: SGHAT and FQNNGV. CDR3 size: 16 residues.

The rearrangement uses TRBV19 and TRBJ2-4, with 8 bases matching TRBD2. The CDR3 is 19 residues long. Losses at the gene ends were 4 bases for V and 5 bases for J; bases not matched to a gene: 19. Germline CDR1 reads LNHDA; CDR2 reads SQIVND (reference sequence). Here the CDR3 DNA reads TGTGCCAGTAGTAAAGATATCGCGGGGGGCGAGTTAAGGGAAAACATTCAGTACTTC. Protein sequence: CASSKDIAGGELRENIQYF.

The chain employs TRBV6-4 and TRBJ2-3; a possible D gene is TRBD2 (6 bases). Trimming removed 6 bases at V and 4 bases at J, with 17 bases between. Germline V gives CDR1 MRHNA, CDR2 SNTAGT. CDR3 length: 15 residues. This CDR3 reads CASRKAGLSADTQYF. In nucleotides, the CDR3 is TGTGCCAGCAGAAAAGCGGGCCTTAGCGCAGATACGCAGTATTTT.

The chain uses TRBV7-2 and TRBJ2-7, with a weak D call TRBD1 (6 bases). Per germline, CDR1 SGHTA and CDR2 FQGNSA. The V and J ends lost 1 base and 3 bases respectively, with 10 bases between them. CDR3 length equals 14 residues. In DNA form, the CDR3 reads TGTGCCAGCAGCTTAGGATGGGACAACTACGAGCAGTACTTC. As protein: CASSLGWDNYEQYF.

The V gene is TRBV7-2, the J gene TRBJ2-3; weak D call: TRBD2 (5 bases). This CDR3 has 13 amino acids. V lost 5 bases, J lost 2 bases, and 8 bases lay in between. Germline V CDR1 and CDR2: SGHTA, FQGNSA. The CDR3, as DNA: TGTGCCAGCAGCCCCGGACTCACAGATACGCAGTATTTT. This gives the protein CASSPGLTDTQYF.

The chain uses TRBV28 and TRBJ1-5; 9 nucleotides line up with TRBD1. CDR3 size: 15 residues. Trimming took 3 bases from V and 6 from J; bases not matched to a gene: 6. CDR1 and CDR2 from the germline V gene are MDHEN and SYDVKM. CDR3 nucleotide sequence: TGTGCCAGCAGTTTCGGCGACAGGGGGTTTCAGCCCCAGCATTTT. Its translation: CASSFGDRGFQPQHF.

This rearrangement joins TRBV3-1 (or the pseudogene TRBV3-2) to TRBJ2-7; 8 bases fit TRBD2. This CDR3 has 14 residues. Germline V gene sequence: CDR1 LGHDT, CDR2 YNNKEL (reference sequence). Trimming at V came to 3 bases and at J to 7 bases, leaving 8 bases not matched to a gene. The CDR3 DNA reads as TGTGCCAGCAGCCATAGCGGGACCCCGTGGGAGCAGTACTTC. It translates to CASSHSGTPWEQYF.

In DNA, the CDR3 is TGTGCCAGCTCACTTCCAGGGGGCGGCAATCAGCCCCAGCATTTT. Translating it yields CASSLPGGGNQPQHF. The chain couples TRBV18 to TRBJ1-5, with 8 bases fitting TRBD1. The CDR3 is made up of 15 amino acids. Per germline, CDR1 KGHSH and CDR2 LQKENI. V dropped 4 bases and J dropped 2; count of bases not matched to a gene: 4.